A single sample is the source of the 3 T cell receptor beta chains below, sequenced in a study of shared clonotypes between healthy human individuals. TCRdb's copy holds only in-frame clones and misses some; the assay was immunoSEQ multiplex PCR. The sample comprises about 110,000 clones, just over 65% of which are singletons, and about 24% rests with the top ten. Source material: memory CD8+ T cells sorted from blood. The sample's subset: CD45RO+ cells pooled with CCR7-negative TemRA cells. Every receptor here comes from a young woman in good health.

The chain links TRBV25-1 to TRBJ2-7; TRBD2 aligns across 7 bases. Trimming removed 6 bases from V and 3 bases from J; junction bases left unmatched: 11. The CDR3 totals 15 residues. In germline, CDR1 is MGHDK, CDR2 SYGVNS. The CDR3 spells CASREATSERYEQYF. The CDR3 DNA sequence: TGTGCCAGCAGGGAGGCTACTAGCGAGCGCTACGAGCAGTACTTC.

The gene calls are TRBV5-5 and TRBJ2-6; tentatively, D is TRBD1 (5 bases). The CDR3 extends over 15 amino acids. Between the trimmed V and J ends, which lost 1 base and 2 bases, there was a span of 7 bases. Germline CDR1 is SGHKS and CDR2 is YYEKEE (reference sequence). CDR3 sequence reads: CASSLQTAGANVLTF. CDR3 coding DNA: TGTGCCAGCAGCTTGCAGACAGCTGGGGCCAACGTCCTGACTTTC.

This chain links TRBV23-1 with TRBJ2-1, with D possibly TRBD2 on 6 matching bases. TRBV23-1 counts as an open reading frame of uncertain function. The CDR3 contains 16 residues. Trimming cost V 1 base and J 6 bases, with 16 bases left between them. CDR3 residues: CASSQWLRLGGNEQFF. The CDR3 bases are TGCGCCAGCAGTCAATGGTTACGGCTGGGAGGCAATGAGCAGTTCTTC.